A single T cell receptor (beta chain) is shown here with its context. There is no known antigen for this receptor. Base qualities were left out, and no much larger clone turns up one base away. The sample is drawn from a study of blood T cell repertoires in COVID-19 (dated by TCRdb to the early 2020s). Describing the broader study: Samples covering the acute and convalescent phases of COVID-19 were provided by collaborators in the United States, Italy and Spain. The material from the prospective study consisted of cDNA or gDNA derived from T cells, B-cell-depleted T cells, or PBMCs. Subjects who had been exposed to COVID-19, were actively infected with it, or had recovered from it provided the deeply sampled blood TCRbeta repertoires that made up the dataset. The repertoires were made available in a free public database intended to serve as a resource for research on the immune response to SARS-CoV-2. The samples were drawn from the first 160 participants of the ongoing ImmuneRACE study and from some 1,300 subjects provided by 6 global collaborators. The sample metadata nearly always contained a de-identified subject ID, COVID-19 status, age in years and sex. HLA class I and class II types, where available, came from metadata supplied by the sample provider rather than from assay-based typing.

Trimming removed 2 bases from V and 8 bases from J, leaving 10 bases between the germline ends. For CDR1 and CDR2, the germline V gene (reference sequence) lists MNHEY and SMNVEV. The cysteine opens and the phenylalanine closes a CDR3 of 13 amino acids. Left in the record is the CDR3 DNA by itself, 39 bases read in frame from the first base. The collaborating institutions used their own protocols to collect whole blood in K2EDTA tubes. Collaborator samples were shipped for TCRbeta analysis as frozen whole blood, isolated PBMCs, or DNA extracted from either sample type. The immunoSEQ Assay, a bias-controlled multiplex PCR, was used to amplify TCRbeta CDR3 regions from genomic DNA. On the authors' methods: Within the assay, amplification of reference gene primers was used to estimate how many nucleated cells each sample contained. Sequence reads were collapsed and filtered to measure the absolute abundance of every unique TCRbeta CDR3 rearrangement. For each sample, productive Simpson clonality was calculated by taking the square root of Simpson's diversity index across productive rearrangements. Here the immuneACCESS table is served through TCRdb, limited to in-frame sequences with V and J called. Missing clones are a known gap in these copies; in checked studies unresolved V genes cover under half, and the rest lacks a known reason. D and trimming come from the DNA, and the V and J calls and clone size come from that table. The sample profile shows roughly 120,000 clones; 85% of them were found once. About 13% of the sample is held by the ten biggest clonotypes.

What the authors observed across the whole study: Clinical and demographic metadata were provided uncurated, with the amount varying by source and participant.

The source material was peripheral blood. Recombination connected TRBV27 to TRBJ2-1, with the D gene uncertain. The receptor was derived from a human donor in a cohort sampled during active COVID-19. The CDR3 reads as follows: CASSLADTYEQFF. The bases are TGTGCCAGCAGTTTAGCAGACACCTATGAGCAGTTCTTC.